This T cell receptor beta chain was recovered during a study of blood T cell repertoires in COVID-19. Overall study context: Both acute and convalescent COVID-19 samples were obtained from the United States, Italy and Spain.

Authors' analysis steps: Estimated nucleated cell counts came from reference gene primer amplification. Clones were sequenced by immunoSEQ multiplex PCR, and TCRdb holds only the in-frame ones, with some missing. The D gene and trimming were derived from the DNA, and the V and J assignments and clone size from that table. There are around 200,000 clones in the sample; about 88% occur only once, and roughly 0.7% lies in the top ten. Germline CDR1 SGHNT, CDR2 YENEEA. V shed 8 bases and J 1 base; nucleotides not matched to a gene: 5. This CDR3 is 15 amino acids long. Sequencing used peripheral blood. The receptor comes from a man aged 40-55 years with acute or convalescent COVID-19. The chain combines TRBV11-3 with TRBJ2-6, with TRBD2 identical over 7 bases. The CDR3 loop is CASSTGGSGANVLTF. CDR3 nucleotide sequence: TGTGCCAGCTCCACGGGGGGATCTGGGGCCAACGTCCTGACTTTC.